This T cell receptor (beta chain) was documented in a study of blood T cells in healthy people across ages. The study's findings and limits: Not knowing donor CMV status may have confounded expanded clonotype changes.

It was with a sample-barcoded 5' primer and a J-beta primer mix that a second PCR of roughly 7 to 11 cycles was run. MiXCR was run by TCRdb on the 5' RACE reads, yielding one entry per CDR3 protein. The data contain 550,000 to 750,000 distinct CDR3 sequences, around 21% of them singletons. Approximately 10 milliliters of peripheral blood were drawn from each donor into EDTA-treated tubes. Comment on this clonotype: Antigen specificity is unknown. With a much larger clone just one base away, this may be a read error.

The sequencing sample was made of blood. The source of this sequence is a man between 65 and 85 years old in good health.

The CDR3 loop reads CASSPLAGGPKTQYF. The CDR3 bases are TGTGCCAGCAGCCCACTAGCGGGAGGGCCGAAGACCCAGTACTTC. The V and J genes are TRBV14 and TRBJ2-5, with 13 bases identical to TRBD2. The ends lost 4 bases at V and 6 bases at J; junction bases unmatched: 5. Per the germline V gene, CDR1 is SGHDN and CDR2 is FVKESK. CDR3 size: 15 residues. The full variable domain, completed using reference TRBV14 and TRBJ2-5, is EAGVTQFPSHSVIEKGQTVTLRCDPISGHDNLYWYRRVMGKEIKFLLHFVKESKQDESGMPNNRFLAERTGGTYSTLKVQPAELEDSGVYFCASSPLAGGPKTQYFGPGTRLLVL.